These T cell receptor beta chains were read from a single sample in a study of T-cell memory formation after mild COVID-19. TCRdb analysed the 5' RACE reads with MiXCR anew, one entry per CDR3 protein. The sample has just under 550,000 distinct CDR3 sequences, roughly 22% seen once. Sample: PBMCs or a T cell subset sorted from them (not recorded which). The receptors derive from an adult woman who had mild COVID-19 (a few samples of this study predate the infection). Cell type and time point are not known. Both conserved end residues are part of each CDR3. Each record gives: V gene, D gene, clone size, J gene, CDR3 protein, CDR3 DNA. D genes are given only for firm matches. Clone size appears in some rows only: once, few, many, or a class for an expanded clone.

V: TRBV3-1; D: TRBD1; size: .; J: TRBJ1-6; CDR3: CASSLTGGSPLHF; DNA: TGTGCCAGCAGCCTTACAGGGGGGTCACCCCTCCACTTT
V: TRBV4-1; D: .; size: .; J: TRBJ1-4; CDR3: CASSQDHNEKLFF; DNA: TGCGCCAGCAGCCAAGATCATAATGAAAAACTGTTTTTT
V: TRBV12-3/TRBV12-4; D: TRBD1; size: .; J: TRBJ2-7; CDR3: CASSEGGQGYEQYF; DNA: TGTGCCAGCAGTGAAGGAGGACAGGGTTACGAGCAGTACTTC
V: TRBV20-1; D: TRBD1; size: many; J: TRBJ2-1; CDR3: CSARADRGSEQFF; DNA: TGCAGTGCTAGGGCGGACAGGGGAAGCGAGCAGTTCTTC
V: TRBV18; D: .; size: few; J: TRBJ1-5; CDR3: CASSPMGSGNQPQHF; DNA: TGTGCCAGCTCACCGATGGGATCCGGTAATCAGCCCCAGCATTTT
V: TRBV5-1; D: .; size: few; J: TRBJ2-3; CDR3: CASSSGGPTDTQYF; DNA: TGCGCCAGCAGCTCCGGGGGGCCCACAGATACGCAGTATTTT
V: TRBV3-1; D: .; size: .; J: TRBJ1-5; CDR3: CASSQAGGTGGNQPQHF; DNA: TGTGCCAGCAGCCAAGCGGGGGGGACGGGCGGCAATCAGCCCCAGCATTTT
V: TRBV12-3/TRBV12-4; D: TRBD1; size: few; J: TRBJ2-1; CDR3: CASSPGQLKQFF; DNA: TGTGCCAGCAGCCCGGGACAGTTAAAGCAGTTCTTC
V: TRBV28; D: .; size: .; J: TRBJ2-2; CDR3: CASSKYGTNTGELFF; DNA: TGTGCCAGCAGTAAATACGGGACGAACACCGGGGAGCTGTTTTTT
V: TRBV25-1; D: .; size: .; J: TRBJ2-2; CDR3: CASSEGGTRYKTGELFF; DNA: TGTGCCAGCAGTGAAGGGGGGACTCGGTATAAGACCGGGGAGCTGTTTTTT
V: TRBV12-3/TRBV12-4; D: TRBD2; size: .; J: TRBJ2-2; CDR3: CASRKTGGVTGELFF; DNA: TGTGCCAGCAGAAAAACGGGGGGAGTGACCGGGGAGCTGTTTTTT
V: TRBV6-1; D: TRBD2; size: .; J: TRBJ2-5; CDR3: CASSDPPTASGGRRRETQYF; DNA: TGTGCCAGCAGTGATCCCCCAACGGCTAGCGGGGGCAGGAGGAGAGAGACCCAGTACTTC
V: TRBV7-2; D: .; size: few; J: TRBJ2-7; CDR3: CASSPYMTVYEQYF; DNA: TGTGCCAGCAGCCCGTATATGACAGTATACGAGCAGTACTTC
V: TRBV20-1; D: .; size: .; J: TRBJ1-2; CDR3: CSAPQGGSGYTF; DNA: TGCAGTGCTCCACAGGGAGGAAGTGGCTACACCTTC
V: TRBV5-1; D: TRBD2; size: .; J: TRBJ2-3; CDR3: CASSLPGGAIADTQYF; DNA: TGCGCCAGCAGCTTACCCGGGGGGGCGATTGCAGATACGCAGTATTTT
V: TRBV18; D: .; size: .; J: TRBJ1-1; CDR3: CASSPDIKLNTEAFF; DNA: TGTGCCAGCTCACCGGACATTAAGCTGAACACTGAAGCTTTCTTT
V: TRBV11-1; D: .; size: few; J: TRBJ2-1; CDR3: CASSPDDQLNEQFF; DNA: TGTGCCAGCAGCCCCGACGATCAGCTCAATGAGCAGTTCTTC
V: TRBV4-1; D: TRBD1; size: few; J: TRBJ2-5; CDR3: CASSQDRTGKETQYF; DNA: TGCGCCAGCAGCCAAGATCGGACAGGGAAGGAGACCCAGTACTTC
V: TRBV9; D: TRBD1; size: few; J: TRBJ2-5; CDR3: CASSVGQGELVGETQYF; DNA: TGTGCCAGCAGCGTAGGACAGGGGGAATTGGTTGGAGAGACCCAGTACTTC
V: TRBV12-3/TRBV12-4; D: TRBD1; size: .; J: TRBJ2-5; CDR3: CATTDRVYGETQYF; DNA: TGTGCCACCACTGACAGGGTATATGGCGAGACCCAGTACTTC
V: TRBV23-1; D: TRBD1; size: few; J: TRBJ1-4; CDR3: CASSQLTRGLNEKLFF; DNA: TGCGCCAGCAGTCAACTCACGAGGGGGCTGAATGAAAAACTGTTTTTT
V: TRBV20-1; D: .; size: few; J: TRBJ2-1; CDR3: CSARDPSAPEQFF; DNA: TGCAGTGCTAGAGATCCATCAGCCCCTGAGCAGTTCTTC
V: TRBV29-1; D: .; size: few; J: TRBJ2-7; CDR3: CSVEDLYEQYF; DNA: TGCAGCGTTGAAGATCTGTACGAGCAGTACTTC
V: TRBV29-1; D: TRBD2; size: .; J: TRBJ2-1; CDR3: CSVEKGGRMDEQFF; DNA: TGCAGCGTTGAAAAGGGCGGGAGGATGGATGAGCAGTTCTTC
V: TRBV20-1; D: .; size: many; J: TRBJ1-2; CDR3: CSARDRGNDPHNYGYTF; DNA: TGCAGTGCTAGAGATCGCGGGAATGATCCGCATAACTATGGCTACACCTTC
V: TRBV7-9; D: .; size: .; J: TRBJ1-2; CDR3: CASSLAGTPRTF; DNA: TGTGCCAGCAGCTTGGCCGGGACACCGAGGACCTTC
V: TRBV5-4; D: .; size: .; J: TRBJ2-2; CDR3: CASSLRGSGELFF; DNA: TGTGCCAGCAGCTTACGGGGATCCGGGGAGCTGTTTTTT
V: TRBV20-1; D: TRBD1; size: .; J: TRBJ2-7; CDR3: CSASQGAYEQYF; DNA: TGCAGTGCTAGCCAGGGGGCCTACGAGCAGTACTTC
V: TRBV6-6; D: TRBD2; size: .; J: TRBJ2-3; CDR3: CASRPASGGGDSTDTQYF; DNA: TGTGCCAGCAGACCCGCTAGCGGGGGGGGGGATAGCACAGATACGCAGTATTTT
V: TRBV6-5; D: .; size: few; J: TRBJ1-2; CDR3: CASSHTEGANYGYTF; DNA: TGTGCCAGCAGCCACACCGAGGGAGCTAACTATGGCTACACCTTC
V: TRBV4-1; D: TRBD2; size: .; J: TRBJ2-3; CDR3: CASSSRSLAASTDTQYF; DNA: TGCGCCAGCAGCTCTCGATCCCTAGCGGCTAGCACAGATACGCAGTATTTT